The source of this TCR beta chain is a study of long-term antiretroviral therapy in people with HIV. Researchers report immunoSEQ v3.0 was run at survey level. Some clones are missing from TCRdb's copy, which holds only in-frame ones; the method was immunoSEQ multiplex PCR. This repertoire shows tens of thousands of clones, 82% found once; its top ten account for 5.6%. Sequencing used unsorted PBMCs, obtained 0.2 years after starting antiretroviral therapy. The source of this sequence is a woman between 25 and 40 years old with HIV.

CDR3 sequence reads: CASSLTRDYGSFGVANYGYTF. The CDR3 region has the DNA TGCGCCAGCAGCTTGACTCGAGATTACGGGTCGTTTGGAGTAGCTAACTATGGCTACACCTTC. This chain connects TRBV5-1 to TRBJ1-2; D gene ambiguous. The CDR3 spans 21 residues. In germline, CDR1 is SGHRS, CDR2 YFSETQ. Trimming stripped 1 base from V and 0 bases from J, with 28 bases between.